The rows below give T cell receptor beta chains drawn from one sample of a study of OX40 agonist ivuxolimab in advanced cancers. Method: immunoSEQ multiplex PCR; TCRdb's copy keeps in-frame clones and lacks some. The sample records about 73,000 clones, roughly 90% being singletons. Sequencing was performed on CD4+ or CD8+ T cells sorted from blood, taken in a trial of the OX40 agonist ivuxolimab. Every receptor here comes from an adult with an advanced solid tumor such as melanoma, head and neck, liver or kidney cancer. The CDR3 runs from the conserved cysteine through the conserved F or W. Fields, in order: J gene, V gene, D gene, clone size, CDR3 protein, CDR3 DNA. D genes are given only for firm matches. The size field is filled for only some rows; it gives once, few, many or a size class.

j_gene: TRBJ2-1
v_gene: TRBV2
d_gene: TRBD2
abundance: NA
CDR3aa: CASSFRGLAGDEQFF
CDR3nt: TGTGCCAGCAGTTTCAGGGGACTAGCGGGAGATGAGCAGTTCTTC

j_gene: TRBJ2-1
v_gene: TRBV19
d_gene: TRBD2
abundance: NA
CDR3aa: CASSMFAGLSRNEQFF
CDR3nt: TGTGCCAGTAGTATGTTCGCGGGACTATCTCGGAATGAGCAGTTCTTC

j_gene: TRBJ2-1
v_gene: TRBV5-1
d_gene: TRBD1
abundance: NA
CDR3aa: CASSGGQGDNEQFF
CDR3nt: TGCGCCAGCAGCGGGGGACAGGGAGACAATGAGCAGTTCTTC

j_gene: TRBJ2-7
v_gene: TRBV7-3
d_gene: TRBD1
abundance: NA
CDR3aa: CASSLTGQGINEQYF
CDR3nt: TGTGCCAGCAGCTTAACGGGACAGGGGATCAACGAGCAGTACTTC

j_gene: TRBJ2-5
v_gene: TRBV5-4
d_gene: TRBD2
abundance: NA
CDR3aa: CASSLPGAGAQQTQYF
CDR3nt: TGTGCCAGCAGCTTACCGGGAGCGGGAGCCCAACAGACCCAGTACTTC

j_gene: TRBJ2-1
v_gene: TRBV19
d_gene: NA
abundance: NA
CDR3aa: CASSREDWSYNEQFF
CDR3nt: TGTGCCAGTAGTCGCGAGGACTGGTCCTACAATGAGCAGTTCTTC

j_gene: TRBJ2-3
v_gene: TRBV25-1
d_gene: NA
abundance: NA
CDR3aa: CASIGGAADTQYF
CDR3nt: TGTGCCAGCATCGGTGGAGCGGCAGATACGCAGTATTTT

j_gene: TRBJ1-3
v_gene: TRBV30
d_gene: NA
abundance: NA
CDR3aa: CAWSAGGNTIYF
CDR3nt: TGTGCCTGGAGCGCCGGGGGAAACACCATATATTTT

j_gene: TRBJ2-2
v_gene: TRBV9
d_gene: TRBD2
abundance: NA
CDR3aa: CASSSLATNTGELFF
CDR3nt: TGTGCCAGCAGCTCACTAGCGACGAACACCGGGGAGCTGTTTTTT

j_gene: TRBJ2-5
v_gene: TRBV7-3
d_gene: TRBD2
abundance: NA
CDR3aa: CASSLLAGNQETQYF
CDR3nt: TGTGCCAGCAGCCTACTAGCGGGTAACCAAGAGACCCAGTACTTC

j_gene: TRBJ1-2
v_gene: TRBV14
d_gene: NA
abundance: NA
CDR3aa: CASSQDGTVELKRDTF
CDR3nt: TGTGCCAGCAGCCAAGATGGGACGGTTGAGTTAAAGAGGGACACCTTC

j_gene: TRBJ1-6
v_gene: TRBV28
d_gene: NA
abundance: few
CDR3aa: CASSLVNSPLHF
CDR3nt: TGTGCCAGCAGTCTCGTGAATTCACCCCTCCACTTT

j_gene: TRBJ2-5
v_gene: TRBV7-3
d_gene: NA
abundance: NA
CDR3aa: CASSLKWGGTQYF
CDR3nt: TGTGCCAGCAGTCTTAAATGGGGTGGGACCCAGTACTTC

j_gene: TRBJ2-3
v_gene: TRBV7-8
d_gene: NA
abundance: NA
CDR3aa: CASSVRPRASTDTQYF
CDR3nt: TGTGCCAGCAGCGTGAGACCTAGAGCTAGCACAGATACGCAGTATTTT

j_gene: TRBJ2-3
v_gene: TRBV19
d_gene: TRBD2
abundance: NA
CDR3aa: CATQGGRGTDTQYF
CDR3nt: TGTGCCACCCAGGGTGGGCGGGGGACAGATACGCAGTATTTT

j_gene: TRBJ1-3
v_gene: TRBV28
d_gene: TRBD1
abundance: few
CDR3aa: CASKLRGPGNTIYF
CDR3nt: TGTGCCAGCAAGCTCAGGGGGCCTGGAAACACCATATATTTT

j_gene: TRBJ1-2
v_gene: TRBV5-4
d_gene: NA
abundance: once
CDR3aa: CASSWGEGYTF
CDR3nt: TGTGCCAGCAGCTGGGGGGAAGGCTACACCTTC

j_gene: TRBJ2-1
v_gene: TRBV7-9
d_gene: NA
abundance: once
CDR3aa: CASSFPGEQFF
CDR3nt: TGTGCCAGCAGCTTCCCGGGAGAGCAGTTCTTC

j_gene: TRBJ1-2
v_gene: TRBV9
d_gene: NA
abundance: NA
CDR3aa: CASSVGGTRATGGYTF
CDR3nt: TGTGCCAGCAGCGTAGGAGGGACACGGGCTACTGGGGGCTACACCTTC

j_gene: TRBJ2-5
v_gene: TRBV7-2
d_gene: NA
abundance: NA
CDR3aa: CASSLTKETQYF
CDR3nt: TGTGCCAGCAGCCTAACTAAGGAGACCCAGTACTTC

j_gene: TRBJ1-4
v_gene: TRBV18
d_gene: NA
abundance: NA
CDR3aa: CASSPMINEKLFF
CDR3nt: TGTGCCAGCTCACCTATGATAAATGAAAAACTGTTTTTT

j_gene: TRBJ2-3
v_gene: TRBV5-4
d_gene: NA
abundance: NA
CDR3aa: CASSLADTQYF
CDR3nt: TGTGCCAGCAGCTTGGCCGATACGCAGTATTTT

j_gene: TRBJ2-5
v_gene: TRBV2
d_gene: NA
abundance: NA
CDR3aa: CASHQGAETQYF
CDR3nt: TGTGCCAGCCACCAGGGAGCAGAGACCCAGTACTTC

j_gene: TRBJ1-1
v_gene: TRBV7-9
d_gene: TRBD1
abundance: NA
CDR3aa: CASSLAAGSPGTGLPEAFF
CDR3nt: TGTGCCAGCAGCTTAGCGGCGGGTTCCCCCGGGACAGGGCTTCCTGAAGCTTTCTTT

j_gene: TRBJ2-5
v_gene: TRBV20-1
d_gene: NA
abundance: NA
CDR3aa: CSPLIRETQYF
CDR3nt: TGCAGTCCGTTGATTCGGGAGACCCAGTACTTC

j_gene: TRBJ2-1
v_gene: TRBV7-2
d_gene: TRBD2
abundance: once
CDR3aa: CASSPRREKIYNEQFF
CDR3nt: TGTGCCAGCAGCCCCAGGCGGGAGAAGATATACAATGAGCAGTTCTTC

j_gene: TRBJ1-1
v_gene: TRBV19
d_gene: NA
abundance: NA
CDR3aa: CASSPRGGLVTEAFF
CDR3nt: TGTGCCAGTAGTCCCCGTGGGGGGCTCGTCACTGAAGCTTTCTTT

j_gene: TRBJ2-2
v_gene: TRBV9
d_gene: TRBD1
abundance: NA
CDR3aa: CASSVGDRVTGELFF
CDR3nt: TGTGCCAGCAGCGTAGGGGACAGGGTCACCGGGGAGCTGTTTTTT

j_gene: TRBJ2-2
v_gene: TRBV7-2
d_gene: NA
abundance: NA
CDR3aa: CASSLRYTGELFF
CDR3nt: TGTGCCAGCAGCTTACGGTACACCGGGGAGCTGTTTTTT

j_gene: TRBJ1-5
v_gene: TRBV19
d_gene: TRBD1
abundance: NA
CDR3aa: CASTLDRGLQPQHF
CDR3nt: TGTGCCAGTACCCTGGACAGGGGGCTGCAGCCCCAGCATTTT

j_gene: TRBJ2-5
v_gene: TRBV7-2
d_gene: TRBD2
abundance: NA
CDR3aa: CASSLVGRAPETQYF
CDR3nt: TGTGCCAGCAGCTTAGTCGGGAGGGCCCCAGAGACCCAGTACTTC

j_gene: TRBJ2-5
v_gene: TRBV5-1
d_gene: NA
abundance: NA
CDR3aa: CASSLLEAQETQYF
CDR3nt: TGCGCCAGCAGCTTACTAGAAGCCCAAGAGACCCAGTACTTC

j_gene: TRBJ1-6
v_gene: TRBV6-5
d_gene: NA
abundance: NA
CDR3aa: CASSYSSLDTGSPLHF
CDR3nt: TGTGCCAGCAGTTACTCGTCTTTGGACACCGGGTCACCCCTCCACTTT

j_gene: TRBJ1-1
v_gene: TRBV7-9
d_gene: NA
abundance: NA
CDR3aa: CASSSETGRAFF
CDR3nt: TGTGCCAGCAGCTCCGAAACAGGGAGGGCTTTCTTT

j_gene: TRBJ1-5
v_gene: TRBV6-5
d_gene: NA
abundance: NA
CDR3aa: CASSEQGGKQPQHF
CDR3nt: TGTGCCAGCAGTGAACAGGGAGGGAAGCAGCCCCAGCATTTT

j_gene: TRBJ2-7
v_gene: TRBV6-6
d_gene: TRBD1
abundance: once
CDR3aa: CASSADRVPSYEQYF
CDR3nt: TGTGCCAGCAGCGCGGACAGGGTCCCCTCCTACGAGCAGTACTTC

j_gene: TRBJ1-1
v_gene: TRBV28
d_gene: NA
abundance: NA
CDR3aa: CASSLLEGVRTEAFF
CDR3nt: TGTGCCAGCAGTTTGCTGGAGGGGGTAAGGACTGAAGCTTTCTTT

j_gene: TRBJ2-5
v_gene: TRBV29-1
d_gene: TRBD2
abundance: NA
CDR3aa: CSVRGTIETQYF
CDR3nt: TGCAGCGTTCGAGGGACTATAGAGACCCAGTACTTC

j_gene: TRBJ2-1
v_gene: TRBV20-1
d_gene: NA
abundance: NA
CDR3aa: CSARARKEQFF
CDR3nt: TGCAGTGCTAGAGCCAGGAAGGAGCAGTTCTTC

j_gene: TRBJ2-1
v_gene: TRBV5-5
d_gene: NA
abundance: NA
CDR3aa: CASSSLYYNEQFF
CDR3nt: TGTGCCAGCAGCTCCCTTTATTACAATGAGCAGTTCTTC